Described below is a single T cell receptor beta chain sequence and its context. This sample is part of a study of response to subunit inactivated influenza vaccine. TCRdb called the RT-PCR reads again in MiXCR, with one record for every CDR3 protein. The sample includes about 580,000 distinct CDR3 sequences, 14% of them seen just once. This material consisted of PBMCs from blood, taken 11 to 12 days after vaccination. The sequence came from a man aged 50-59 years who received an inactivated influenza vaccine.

The CDR3 loop is CASSSTPQGGEQFF. Written as DNA, the CDR3 is TGCGCCAGCAGCTCCACCCCCCAAGGGGGTGAGCAGTTCTTC. The chain has TRBV5-1 and TRBJ2-1, with TRBD1 as a possible D gene (6 bases). CDR1 is SGHRS, CDR2 YFSETQ, per germline. Between the trimmed V and J ends, which lost 3 bases and 9 bases, there was a span of 16 bases. This CDR3 has 14 amino acids.